One sample yielded the 9 T cell receptor beta chains listed below, sequenced in a study of tumor-infiltrating lymphocytes in primary liver carcinoma. cDNA specific to TCR beta was made from about 550 ng of total RNA, with a constant-region primer employed for priming. Libraries covering TCR beta were generated through three nested multiplex PCR rounds (using a slightly modified ARM-PCR). It was with TRBV1-TRBV30 forward primers and a C-beta reverse primer that the first two PCR rounds were run, at about 10 cycles each. TCRdb used MiXCR to reprocess the multiplex PCR reads, holding one entry per CDR3 protein. The table has 25,000 to 35,000 distinct CDR3 sequences, roughly 70% seen once. Taking roughly 20-34 mg of unsorted bulk tissue, the authors co-extracted RNA and DNA. The sample consisted of liver tumor tissue from sampling region 3. The subset is: tumor region T3, left-lateral pole. The receptors come from a woman aged 25 to 39 with primary liver carcinoma and hepatitis B virus infection.

With respect to this clonotype: Germline and junction disagree at one end, which may indicate a read error. This chain uses TRBV12-3 or TRBV12-4 with TRBJ2-5; no definite D call. CDR3 size: 14 residues. The chain's CDR3 is CASSYPDTQETQYF. CDR3 bases: TGTGCCAGCAGTTACCCAGACACCCAAGAGACCCAATACTTC.

A remark on this clonotype: A read error may explain this, as a much larger clone is one base away. The genes are TRBV11-2 and TRBJ2-2; weak D call: TRBD2 (5 bases). The CDR3 consists of 15 residues. Germline CDR1 SGHAT, CDR2 FQNNGV. CDR3 nucleotides: TGTGCCAGCGGCCCTCCGCAAGGACCGACCGGGGAGCTGCTCTTT. Protein: CASGPPQGPTGELLF.

As for this clonotype: The conserved phenylalanine or tryptophan is not found at the CDR3 terminus, so this likely reflects a read error. The chain joins TRBV6-6 to TRBJ2-3; tentative D call: TRBD2 (6 bases). The length of the CDR3 is 17 residues. The germline gives CDR1 MNHNY, CDR2 SVGAGI (reference sequence). Trimming took off 0 bases at V and 2 bases at J, with 15 bases between the two ends. The DNA for the CDR3 is TGTGCCAGCAGTTACTCTTCTGGCAGCGGGTCCACAGATACGCAGTATTAT. Amino acids: CASSYSSGSGSTDTQYY.

On this clonotype: At one of its ends the junction is not consistent with the germline gene, which may arise from a read error. The V call is TRBV29-1, the J call TRBJ1-1; D uncertain. The CDR3 covers 12 residues. Looked up from germline, CDR1 is SQVTM and CDR2 is ANQGSEA. Here the CDR3 reads CSVEIGSTEAFF. The CDR3 DNA follows: TGCAGCGTCGAGATAGGGAGTACTGAAGCATTCTTT.

This chain joins TRBV11-2 and TRBJ2-3, with TRBD2 as a possible D gene (5 bases). The CDR3 consists of 17 residues. The germline gives CDR1 SGHAT, CDR2 FQNNGV. Trimming removed 10 bases at V and 2 bases at J, with 25 bases between. The CDR3 sequence: CANSHRGSASLTDTQYF. The DNA of the CDR3 is TGTGCCAATAGCCATCGAGGGAGCGCGAGCCTCACAGATACGCAGTATTTT.

As regards this clonotype: A much larger clone lies one base from this, so it may be a read error. Since the CDR3 does not end with the conserved phenylalanine or tryptophan, this likely comes from a read error. The DNA is omitted, as the CDR3 cannot be located on it reliably, and the CDR3 follows TCRdb's listing. The V and J genes are TRBV5-1 and TRBJ2-4; the table's D call, TRBD1, was not checked against the DNA. Germline V gene lookup returns CDR1 SGHRS and CDR2 YFSETQ. The CDR3 length equals 16 residues, ends included. CDR3 residues: CASSLQGVTAKNIQHI.

Note on this clonotype: Just one base apart from a much larger clone, this may be a read error. The chain has TRBV5-4 and TRBJ1-2; TRBD1 matches 7 bases. V gave up 4 bases and J gave up 10 bases; unmatched junction bases: 13. Germline V gives CDR1 SGHNT, CDR2 YYREEE (reference sequence). CDR3 size: 14 residues. The DNA for the CDR3 is TGTGCCAGCAGCCCCTTCGACAGGGTGGCTGTCTACACCTTC. Its protein product is CASSPFDRVAVYTF.

This clonotype was seen ten or more times. The chain is built from TRBV11-2 and TRBJ2-1, with 10 bases identical to TRBD2. The CDR3 has 15 residues. Germline CDR1 and CDR2: SGHAT and FQNNGV. J gave up 6 bases and V 4 bases, and 6 bases lay outside the gene matches. In nucleotides, the CDR3 is TGTGCCAGCAGCTCACCTCGGACTAGCGGCAATGAGCAGTTCTTC. Its protein product is CASSSPRTSGNEQFF. Complete variable domain (other parts from reference TRBV11-2 and TRBJ2-1): EAGVAQSPRYKIIEKRQSVAFWCNPISGHATLYWYQQILGQGPKLLIQFQNNGVVDDSQLPKDRFSAERLKGVDSTLKIQPAKLEDSAVYLCASSSPRTSGNEQFFGPGTRLTVL.

Comment on this clonotype: One end of the junction varies from germline; a read error may be responsible. The chain is built from TRBV13 and TRBJ2-5, with TRBD2 as a possible D gene (5 bases). Germline V lookup: CDR1 PRHDT, CDR2 FYEKMQ (reference sequence). CDR3 length equals 14 residues. The CDR3, as DNA: TGTGACAGCAGCCGACGCGAGGGTAAAGAGACCCAGTACTTC. This encodes CDSSRREGKETQYF.